This TCR beta chain appears in the sequencing data of a study of blood T cell repertoires in COVID-19. Turning to this clone: Other nucleotide sequences in the sample specify the same CDR3.

The V end lost 3 bases, the J end lost 7 bases, and 7 bases lay between the germline ends. Germline V lookup: CDR1 DFQATT, CDR2 SNEGSKA (reference sequence). The CDR3 length is 11 residues. The assay was immunoSEQ multiplex PCR, and TCRdb's table has in-frame clones only and misses some. The sample yields hundreds of thousands of clones, around nine tenths seen once. The clonotype comes from a young woman who had been exposed to COVID-19. The genes are TRBV20-1 and TRBJ2-1; D perhaps matches TRBD2 (5 bases). The sequenced material came from PBMCs or T cells enriched from blood (not recorded which). The CDR3 DNA is TGCAGTGCTAGTCGCGGGAATGAGCAGTTCTTC. It translates to CSASRGNEQFF.